Below are 32 T cell receptor beta chains sequenced from a single sample in a study of OX40 agonist ivuxolimab in advanced cancers. Library creation used the immunoSEQ multiplex PCR assay. In its TCRdb copy, this immuneACCESS table keeps in-frame sequences only and misses some clones. Where compared with another copy, unresolved V genes explain less than half of these, and the others have no known cause. In all, the sample holds roughly 77,000 clones, and 92% of those were seen once. The ten largest clones take up around 0.7% of the sample. The specimen was CD4+ or CD8+ T cells sorted from blood, collected in a trial of the OX40 agonist ivuxolimab. The receptors originated from an adult with an advanced solid tumor such as melanoma, head and neck, liver or kidney cancer.

The rearrangement uses TRBV18 and TRBJ2-5; D not certain. In germline, CDR1 is KGHSH, CDR2 LQKENI. The CDR3 runs 14 residues. V was clipped by 5 bases and J by 5 bases, with 15 bases between them. The CDR3 here is CASSVLSERETQYF. DNA of the CDR3: TGTGCCAGCTCAGTGCTAAGCGAAAGGGAGACCCAGTACTTC.

The chain joins TRBV19 to TRBJ2-3; D ambiguous. CDR1 is LNHDA, CDR2 SQIVND, per germline (reference sequence). The CDR3 runs to 15 residues. Trimming removed 3 bases from V and 0 bases from J, with 10 bases in between. The CDR3 loop reads CASSIRQSSTDTQYF. In nucleotides, the CDR3 is TGTGCCAGTAGTATTCGGCAGTCTAGCACAGATACGCAGTATTTT. The complete variable domain, with remaining parts taken from reference TRBV19 and TRBJ2-3, reads DGGITQSPKYLFRKEGQNVTLSCEQNLNHDAMYWYRQDPGQGLRLIYYSQIVNDFQKGDIAEGYSVSREKKESFPLTVTSAQKNPTAFYLCASSIRQSSTDTQYFGPGTRLTVL.

V gene TRBV19 combines with J gene TRBJ1-4; no firm D call. Looked up from germline, CDR1 is LNHDA and CDR2 is SQIVND (reference sequence). Trimming left V 4 bases short and J 3 bases short, with 3 bases between. The CDR3 contains 12 residues. As DNA, the CDR3 is TGTGCCAGTAGTAACGCTAATGAAAAACTGTTTTTT. Translated: CASSNANEKLFF.

V is TRBV18 and J is TRBJ2-5; no clear D gene. Germline V gives CDR1 KGHSH, CDR2 LQKENI. Trimming took off 3 bases at V and 4 bases at J, with 9 bases between the two ends. This CDR3 region has 13 residues. The CDR3 loop reads CASSPLERETQYF. The CDR3 nucleotides read TGTGCCAGCTCACCCCTTGAGAGAGAGACCCAGTACTTC.

V gene TRBV9 combines with J gene TRBJ2-7; D perhaps matches TRBD2 (6 bases). The CDR3 contains 13 residues. Per germline, CDR1 SGDLS and CDR2 YYNGEE. The V and J ends lost 0 bases and 7 bases respectively, with 11 bases between them. The CDR3 sequence is CASSVARGWEQYF. The DNA of the CDR3 is TGTGCCAGCAGCGTAGCTCGGGGGTGGGAGCAGTACTTC.

The chain recombines TRBV28 with TRBJ2-2; no definite D call. Germline lookup yields CDR1 MDHEN and CDR2 SYDVKM. V was trimmed by 5 bases and J by 0 bases, leaving 1 base between them. The CDR3 consists of 12 residues. The CDR3 nucleotides read TGTGCCAGCAGTCCGAACACCGGGGAGCTGTTTTTT. Amino acid sequence: CASSPNTGELFF.

The chain joins TRBV21-1 to TRBJ2-7; the table calls TRBD1, which could not be checked here. TRBV21-1 is given as a pseudogene. The CDR3 sequence is 14 residues long. Here the CDR3 DNA reads TGTGCCAGCAGCAGTCGGCACAGGGGCTGCGAGCAGTACTTC. It specifies CASSSRHRGCEQYF.

This clone was found once. The CDR3 is CASSRSRADTQYF. The CDR3 DNA sequence: TGCGCCAGCAGCAGGTCCAGGGCGGATACGCAGTATTTT. J is TRBJ2-3 and V is TRBV5-1; TRBD1 is a possible D gene (5 bases). V lost 4 bases to trimming and J lost 6 bases, with 12 bases between them. This CDR3 is built from 13 residues. Germline V CDR1 and CDR2: SGHRS, YFSETQ.

The V call is TRBV19, the J call TRBJ2-7; 9 positions agree with TRBD2. Germline values: CDR1 LNHDA, CDR2 SQIVND (reference sequence). The CDR3 is 14 residues long. Trimming took 4 bases from V and 3 from J; bases not matched to a gene: 4. CDR3 nucleotide sequence: TGTGCCAGTAGTAGTAGCGGGAGCTACTACGAGCAGTACTTC. As protein: CASSSSGSYYEQYF.

V gene TRBV5-1 combines with J gene TRBJ1-1; D gene uncertain. The CDR3 extends over 13 amino acids. V was pared by 5 bases and J by 1 base, with 9 bases between. Germline CDR1 and CDR2: SGHRS and YFSETQ. CDR3 in DNA: TGCGCCAGCAGTCAAAACTCGAACACTGAAGCTTTCTTT. This gives the protein CASSQNSNTEAFF.

The V gene is TRBV6-5, the J gene TRBJ1-2, with 7 bases identical to TRBD1. V trimming: 6 bases; J trimming: 4 bases; junction bases outside the gene matches: 5. The CDR3 covers 13 residues. Germline V gene lookup returns CDR1 MNHEY and CDR2 SVGAGI. CDR3 loop: CASSLTGRYGYTF. For the CDR3, the DNA is TGTGCCAGCAGCCTGACAGGGCGCTATGGCTACACCTTC.

The J gene is TRBJ2-1, the V gene TRBV19, with D perhaps TRBD1 or TRBD2 (5 bases each). Germline assignment: CDR1 LNHDA and CDR2 SQIVND (reference sequence). This CDR3 has 14 residues. The V end lost 9 bases, the J end lost 4 bases, and 16 bases lay between the germline ends. The DNA of the CDR3 is TGTGCCAGCGGTCGGGGCCTACATTACAATGAGCAGTTCTTC. Its protein product is CASGRGLHYNEQFF.

V is TRBV30 and J is TRBJ2-2, with D perhaps being TRBD1 or TRBD2 (5 bases each). Germline lookup yields CDR1 GTSNPN and CDR2 SVGIG (reference sequence). The V end lost 4 bases, the J end lost 5 bases, and 20 bases lay between the germline ends. This CDR3 region has 16 residues. CDR3 in amino acids: CAWTPEGFHGTGELFF. The CDR3 DNA follows: TGTGCCTGGACTCCCGAGGGGTTCCACGGGACCGGGGAGCTGTTTTTT. The variable domain in full, completed from reference TRBV30 and TRBJ2-2, reads SQTIHQWPATLVQPVGSPLSLECTVEGTSNPNLYWYRQAAGRGLQLLFYSVGIGQISSEVPQNLSASRPQDRQFILSSKKLLLSDSGFYLCAWTPEGFHGTGELFFGEGSRLTVL.

The chain combines TRBV21-1 with TRBJ2-3; the table's D call, TRBD1, has no DNA check behind it. TRBV21-1 is annotated as a pseudogene. The CDR3 runs to 17 residues. The CDR3 sequence is CASSSRVGRVPTDTQYF. CDR3 nucleotides: TGTGCCAGCAGCTCCAGAGTGGGCAGGGTTCCCACAGATACGCAGTATTTT.

The V call is TRBV11-1, the J call TRBJ1-1, with 7 bases that match TRBD1. This CDR3 comprises 13 residues. The germline V gene encodes CDR1 SGHAT and CDR2 FQDESV (reference sequence). The V gene end was trimmed by 5 bases and the J gene end by 0 bases; junction bases not matched to a gene: 0. CDR3 DNA: TGTGCCAGCAGCGGACAGGTGAACACTGAAGCTTTCTTT. Translating it yields CASSGQVNTEAFF.

This chain uses TRBV5-1 with TRBJ2-3, with 14 bases aligning to TRBD2. Losses at the gene ends were 4 bases for V and 3 bases for J; bases not matched to a gene: 10. CDR3 length equals 18 residues. CDR1 and CDR2 from the germline V gene are SGHRS and YFSETQ. Here the CDR3 reads CASSTVGLAGGGTDTQYF. The CDR3 DNA reads TGCGCCAGCAGCACGGTCGGACTAGCGGGGGGAGGGACAGATACGCAGTATTTT.

This chain connects TRBV7-9 to TRBJ2-1; 9 bases align to TRBD2. The CDR3 is 18 amino acids. V trimming: 0 bases; J trimming: 5 bases; junction bases outside the gene matches: 11. Germline V gene data show CDR1 as SEHNR and CDR2 as FQNEAQ (reference sequence). In DNA form, the CDR3 reads TGTGCCAGCAGCTTAGCCAATATGGTATTAGCGGGGGACAATGAGCAGTTCTTC. Encoded protein: CASSLANMVLAGDNEQFF.

This sequence joins TRBV5-1 and TRBJ1-1, with TRBD1 matching over 8 bases. The CDR3 is made up of 16 amino acids. Germline V gene data show CDR1 as SGHRS and CDR2 as YFSETQ. V lost 2 bases, J lost 4 bases, and 10 bases stayed unmatched. CDR3 residues: CASSFEGATGGTEAFF. The CDR3 nucleotides are TGCGCCAGCAGCTTTGAGGGGGCTACAGGGGGCACTGAAGCTTTCTTT.

The DNA for the CDR3 is TGTGCCAGCAGTGAGCAGGGATTGGACACCGGGGAGCTGTTTTTT. This codes for CASSEQGLDTGELFF. V gene TRBV2 combines with J gene TRBJ2-2; TRBD1 might be the D (5 bases). Germline V CDR1 and CDR2: SNHLY, FYNNEI. Deletions cut 3 bases from V and 3 bases from J, with 11 bases between. CDR3 length: 15 amino acids.

The sample holds one count of this clone. J is TRBJ2-1 and V is TRBV6-1; 8 nucleotides line up with TRBD1. The junction had 2 bases not matched to a gene; V was cut back by 2 bases and J by 5 bases. Per the germline V gene, CDR1 is MNHNS and CDR2 is SASEGT. The CDR3 runs 14 residues. This CDR3 is CASSEQGAHNEQFF. The CDR3 DNA reads TGTGCCAGCAGTGAACAGGGGGCCCACAATGAGCAGTTCTTC.

Here the CDR3 DNA reads TGTGCCAGTAGTCGGACAGGGGCCACTGGGGCCAACGTCCTGACTTTC. Protein product: CASSRTGATGANVLTF. This chain connects TRBV19 to TRBJ2-6, with 9 positions matching TRBD1. CDR1 is LNHDA and CDR2 is SQIVND in the germline V gene (reference sequence). V was clipped by 5 bases and J by 2 bases; unmatched bases: 4. The length of the CDR3 is 16 residues.

The genes are TRBV19 and TRBJ2-3; no firm D call. CDR1 and CDR2 (germline): LNHDA, SQIVND (reference sequence). The CDR3 consists of 11 residues. Trimming cost V 4 bases and J 9 bases, with 8 bases left between them. CDR3: CASSTQGTQYF. The CDR3 coding sequence is TGTGCCAGTAGTACCCAAGGAACGCAGTATTTT.

CDR3 bases: TGTGCCAGCCGGGTTGGTACTCTCTATGGCTACACCTTC. Amino acid sequence: CASRVGTLYGYTF. V is TRBV2 and J is TRBJ1-2; D is uncertain. V dropped 8 bases and J dropped 4 bases, with 14 bases sitting between them. The CDR3 has 13 amino acids. Germline CDR1 is SNHLY and CDR2 is FYNNEI.

This clone was picked up one time. The chain has TRBV2 and TRBJ1-1; possibly TRBD1 for D (5 bases). With 8 bases removed from V and 3 bases from J, the gap between germline ends came to 10 bases. The germline CDR1 and CDR2 sequences are SNHLY and FYNNEI. This CDR3 has 12 amino acids. The CDR3, as DNA: TGTGCCAGCTTGGGGGACTACACTGAAGCTTTCTTT. It yields the protein CASLGDYTEAFF. The whole variable domain, filled in from reference TRBV2 and TRBJ1-1, reads EPEVTQTPSHQVTQMGQEVILRCVPISNHLYFYWYRQILGQKVEFLVSFYNNEISEKSEIFDDQFSVERPDGSNFTLKIRSTKLEDSAMYFCASLGDYTEAFFGQGTRLTVV.

This chain links TRBV19 with TRBJ2-1, with 7 bases aligning to TRBD1. In germline, CDR1 is LNHDA, CDR2 SQIVND (reference sequence). The CDR3 is 15 residues long. The trim removed 7 bases at V and 4 bases at J, leaving 10 bases unmatched. The CDR3 DNA is TGTGCCAGTACCTCGCTCCGGGACAGATACAATGAGCAGTTCTTC. Translated: CASTSLRDRYNEQFF.

This chain uses TRBV4-1 with TRBJ1-2, with TRBD1 matching 8 bases. CDR1 and CDR2 (germline): MGHRA, YSYEKL. The CDR3 covers 18 residues. V lost 0 bases to trimming and J lost 4 bases; unmatched junction nucleotides: 13. CDR3 coding DNA: TGCGCCAGCAGCCAAGATCTAGGACAGGGAAGAGTCGCCTATGGCTACACCTTC. Its translation: CASSQDLGQGRVAYGYTF.

This clone was detected once. CDR3 nucleotides: TGTGCCAGCAGCTTGACCCCGGGACAGGGAACAACCCAGTACTTC. It translates to CASSLTPGQGTTQYF. The chain recombines TRBV5-4 with TRBJ2-5, with 9 bases that match TRBD1. The junction had 9 bases not matched to a gene; V was cut back by 1 base and J by 8 bases. The CDR3 runs 15 residues. Germline V gene lookup returns CDR1 SGHNT and CDR2 YYREEE (reference sequence).

The chain couples TRBV6-5 to TRBJ2-5; 7 bases are a match to TRBD2. The germline gives CDR1 MNHEY, CDR2 SVGAGI. J gave up 1 base and V 0 bases, and 5 bases lay outside the gene matches. The CDR3 extends over 16 amino acids. CDR3 DNA: TGTGCCAGCAGTTACTCTGGCGGGAGAGCCCAAGAGACCCAGTACTTC. Its protein is CASSYSGGRAQETQYF.

This sequence joins TRBV19 and TRBJ2-4; 8 positions match TRBD1. V shed 4 bases, J shed 6 bases, and the junction held 5 bases outside the gene matches. Germline loops: CDR1 LNHDA, CDR2 SQIVND (reference sequence). CDR3 length: 14 amino acids. CDR3 sequence: CASSTGQGTNIQYF. In DNA, the CDR3 is TGTGCCAGTAGTACAGGACAGGGTACAAACATTCAGTACTTC.

The V call is TRBV5-1, the J call TRBJ1-2; D is ambiguous. CDR3 length equals 14 residues. Germline CDR1 reads SGHRS; CDR2 reads YFSETQ. Trimming removed 0 bases from V and 8 bases from J, with 14 bases in between. This CDR3 reads CASSLAETPPGYTF. CDR3 nucleotide sequence: TGCGCCAGCAGCTTGGCCGAGACCCCTCCCGGCTACACCTTC.

This CDR3 is CASRSGQQDYNEQFF. For the CDR3, the DNA is TGCGCCAGCAGATCGGGACAGCAGGATTACAATGAGCAGTTCTTC. The V gene is TRBV5-1, the J gene TRBJ2-1; TRBD1 aligns across 7 bases. V dropped 5 bases and J dropped 4; count of bases not matched to a gene: 9. The CDR3 runs to 15 residues. Per germline, CDR1 SGHRS and CDR2 YFSETQ.

The rearrangement links TRBV10-2 to TRBJ2-7; D might be TRBD1 (5 bases). The CDR3 is 15 amino acids. Germline V gene sequence: CDR1 WSHSY, CDR2 SAAADI. The V gene lost 3 bases and the J gene lost 2 bases, with 14 bases spanning the gap. The CDR3 sequence is CASSDGAEETYEQYF. The CDR3 DNA reads TGCGCCAGCAGTGATGGGGCGGAAGAAACCTACGAGCAGTACTTC.